This T cell receptor beta chain appears in the sequencing data of a study of blood T cell repertoires in COVID-19. Looked up from germline, CDR1 is SGHTA and CDR2 is FQGNSA. The CDR3 runs 13 residues. V shed 2 bases and J shed 3 bases, with 7 bases lying between them. Clones were read by immunoSEQ multiplex PCR, and TCRdb kept only the in-frame ones, dropping some. The table records about 150,000 clones, around 78% of them present only once. V is TRBV7-2 and J is TRBJ1-2; D not certain. The sequenced sample was peripheral blood. The source of this sequence is an elderly man with acute or convalescent COVID-19. The CDR3 reads CASSLFTDYGYTF. The CDR3 DNA reads TGTGCCAGCAGCTTATTTACAGACTATGGCTACACCTTC. The full variable domain, rest sourced from reference TRBV7-2 and TRBJ1-2, is GAGVSQSPSNKVTEKGKDVELRCDPISGHTALYWYRQSLGQGLEFLIYFQGNSAPDKSGLPSDRFSAERTGGSVSTLTIQRTQQEDSAVYLCASSLFTDYGYTFGSGTRLTVV.